Here is one TCR beta chain with its context. Its antigen remains unidentified. This entry belongs to a study of type 1 regulatory T cells. Study-level background: T-allo10 is an in vitro-generated, Tr1-enriched CD4 T cell product specific for alloantigen.

TCRdb independently ran MiXCR on the reads; one entry per CDR3 protein. The repertoire consists of 60,000 to 80,000 distinct CDR3 sequences, with roughly three fifths occurring once and the leading ten covering 6.5% to 8.5%. The graft donor-derived T-allo10 cells reportedly recognize host alloantigens, are anergic, and suppress alloantigen-specifically. The clonotype originates from a human donor in good health. Source material: cultured T cells, either the whole culture or a sorted T cell fraction (not recorded which). Subset defined: Tr1-enriched cell product generated in vitro against host alloantigens.

As DNA, the CDR3 is TGTGCCAGCAAAACACAGGGCCGAGAGACCCAGTACTTC. Amino acid sequence: CASKTQGRETQYF. This chain links TRBV6-5 with TRBJ2-5, with D perhaps TRBD1 (6 bases). Germline loops: CDR1 MNHEY, CDR2 SVGAGI. The CDR3 extends over 13 amino acids. V dropped 7 bases and J dropped 4 bases, with 13 bases sitting between them.